This TCR beta chain was profiled in a study of blood T cell repertoires in COVID-19. Study-level background: The United States, Italy and Spain were the sources of the acute and convalescent COVID-19 samples.

Assay used: immunoSEQ multiplex PCR; TCRdb lists only in-frame clones, some missing. The sample has over 120,000 clones, more than 75% seen once. The study counted Cohort 3 donors as recovered given two negative PCRs, clearance, or symptom resolution. CDR1 SEHNR and CDR2 FQNEAQ come from the germline V gene (reference sequence). This CDR3 region has 16 residues. The ends were cut back, 1 base at V and 1 base at J, with 11 bases in the middle. Material: PBMCs or T cells enriched from blood (not recorded which). The chain couples TRBV7-9 to TRBJ1-3, with a tentative D call TRBD1 (6 bases). The source is a woman in her 50s who had recovered from COVID-19. CDR3 residues: CASSLGDTGSGNTIYF. The CDR3 nucleotides are TGTGCCAGCAGCTTAGGGGATACAGGGTCTGGAAACACCATATATTTT. The full variable domain, rest sourced from reference TRBV7-9 and TRBJ1-3, is DTGVSQNPRHKITKRGQNVTFRCDPISEHNRLYWYRQTLGQGPEFLTYFQNEAQLEKSRLLSDRFSAERPKGSFSTLEIQRTEQGDSAMYLCASSLGDTGSGNTIYFGEGSWLTVV.